Each of the 30 T cell receptor beta chains below was sequenced from the same sample in a study of neurological immune-mediated disorders. Time point: longitudinal time-point 2. TCRdb reprocessed the 5' RACE reads via MiXCR and lists one record per CDR3 protein. The data contain roughly 45,000 distinct CDR3 sequences, about 12% of them seen just once; the ten biggest clones take up roughly 4.8%. Sequencing input: PBMCs. The receptor source for this set is a male donor with HTLV-1-associated myelopathy (HAM/TSP).

Many counts were recorded for this clonotype. The V call is TRBV11-3, the J call TRBJ1-1; 8 bases fit TRBD1. Germline V gene lookup returns CDR1 SGHNT and CDR2 YENEEA. The CDR3 is 13 amino acids. The J segment lost 4 bases and the V segment lost 5 bases, leaving 3 bases of the junction unmatched. The CDR3 nucleotides read TGTGCCAGCAGCCCCGGACAGGGCACTGAAGCTTTCTTT. The encoded protein is CASSPGQGTEAFF.

This clonotype was recorded many times. V is TRBV20-1 and J is TRBJ2-2; D might be TRBD2 (6 bases). Trimming left V 1 base short and J 2 bases short, with 11 bases between. CDR3 length equals 15 residues. Germline lookup yields CDR1 DFQATT and CDR2 SNEGSKA (reference sequence). The CDR3 DNA follows: TGCAGTGCTAGAGCCCCCGGGAGAAACACCGGGGAGCTGTTTTTT. It translates to CSARAPGRNTGELFF.

This clonotype was observed at least ten times. This rearrangement joins TRBV12-3 or TRBV12-4 to TRBJ1-2; D perhaps matches TRBD1 (5 bases). V lost 5 bases to trimming and J lost 5 bases, with 9 bases between them. CDR3 length: 12 residues. CDR3 in amino acids: CASSRGLYGYTF. For the CDR3, the DNA is TGTGCCAGCAGTAGGGGACTGTATGGCTACACCTTC.

The sample holds many counts of this clonotype. The chain combines TRBV20-1 with TRBJ1-4; 11 bases match TRBD1. The V and J ends lost 7 bases and 7 bases, in that order; junction bases with no gene match: 20. The germline V gene encodes CDR1 DFQATT and CDR2 SNEGSKA (reference sequence). This CDR3 spans 18 amino acids. The DNA of the CDR3 is TGCAGTGTCCCGATTTCGGGGACAGGGGGGATAGGAGGTGAAAAACTGTTTTTT. It translates to CSVPISGTGGIGGEKLFF.

About this clonotype: One end of the junction varies from germline; a read error may be responsible. The chain recombines TRBV12-3 or TRBV12-4 with TRBJ1-5; TRBD1 is a possible D gene (6 bases). The CDR3 length is 16 residues. This CDR3 is CASSFGTRQYNHPQHF. Here the CDR3 DNA reads TGTGCCAGCAGTTTTGGGACACGACAGTATAATCACCCCCAGCATTTT.

This clonotype showed up many times. The chain links TRBV15 to TRBJ1-5; 7 positions agree with TRBD1. Germline CDR1 reads LNHNV; CDR2 reads YYDKDF (reference sequence). The CDR3 covers 15 residues. After removal of 0 bases from V and 6 bases from J, the junction contained 5 bases not matched to a gene. The CDR3 DNA is TGTGCCACCAGCAGAGAAAGGGGGCTGGGTCAGCCCCAGCATTTT. Protein sequence: CATSRERGLGQPQHF.

This clonotype was detected many times. The V call is TRBV7-9, the J call TRBJ1-1; a weak D match, TRBD1 (5 bases). Germline loops: CDR1 SEHNR, CDR2 FQNEAQ (reference sequence). The V end was cut by 6 bases, the J end by 1 base, with 15 bases between. The CDR3 has 15 residues. The CDR3 DNA reads TGTGCCAGCAGGGGACGACAGAAAAGGAACACTGAAGCTTTCTTT. Its translation is CASRGRQKRNTEAFF.

This clonotype came up many times. The V gene is TRBV5-5, the J gene TRBJ1-4; D uncertain. The V gene lost 6 bases and the J gene lost 0 bases, with 6 bases spanning the gap. The CDR3 contains 13 residues. Germline CDR1 is SGHKS and CDR2 is YYEKEE (reference sequence). CDR3 residues: CASTSSTNEKLFF. CDR3 DNA sequence: TGTGCCAGCACCTCTTCAACTAATGAAAAACTGTTTTTT.

There are many counts of this clonotype. V usage is TRBV5-1 and J usage is TRBJ2-5; 11 positions agree with TRBD2. V lost 4 bases and J lost 5; bases outside the gene matches: 7. The CDR3 is 15 amino acids. Germline assignment: CDR1 SGHRS and CDR2 YFSETQ. CDR3 DNA sequence: TGCGCCAGCAGCAAAGGGACTAGCGGTGGGGAGACCCAGTACTTC. Its translation is CASSKGTSGGETQYF.

At least ten counts were recorded for this clonotype. The chain has TRBV20-1 and TRBJ1-2; 8 bases map to TRBD1. Germline V gene data show CDR1 as DFQATT and CDR2 as SNEGSKA (reference sequence). This CDR3 has 15 residues. V lost 6 bases and J lost 1; bases outside the gene matches: 10. Here the CDR3 reads CSATSGTGFNYGYTF. CDR3 nucleotide sequence: TGCAGTGCAACTTCCGGGACAGGTTTTAACTATGGCTACACCTTC.

This clonotype was picked up many times. The V call is TRBV14, the J call TRBJ2-3; D possibly uses TRBD1 or TRBD2 (5 bases each). V lost 3 bases and J 2 bases, leaving 12 bases between the germline ends. The CDR3 sequence is 15 residues long. The germline V gene has CDR1 SGHDN and CDR2 FVKESK. In DNA, the CDR3 is TGTGCCAGCAGCCACCCGGGACCTCCCACAGATACGCAGTATTTT. Translation: CASSHPGPPTDTQYF.

In its sample, this clonotype was seen many times. The genes are TRBV27 and TRBJ1-2; unclear D gene. This CDR3 region has 18 residues. The germline gives CDR1 MNHEY, CDR2 SMNVEV (reference sequence). V was clipped by 3 bases and J by 5 bases, with 25 bases between them. The chain's CDR3 is CASSLRAHPGQAFYGYTF. CDR3 sequence (DNA): TGTGCCAGCAGTTTGAGGGCTCATCCGGGCCAGGCCTTTTATGGCTACACCTTC.

This clonotype came up many times. This chain joins TRBV5-1 and TRBJ2-7; either TRBD1 or TRBD2 may supply D (5 bases each). Trimming took 4 bases from V and 5 from J, leaving 16 bases between them. CDR3 length equals 14 residues. Germline CDR1 is SGHRS and CDR2 is YFSETQ. The CDR3 sequence: CASSRWGSIDEQYF. CDR3 nucleotides: TGCGCCAGCAGCCGATGGGGGTCGATCGACGAGCAGTACTTC. The whole variable domain, remainder taken from reference TRBV5-1 and TRBJ2-7, is KAGVTQTPRYLIKTRGQQVTLSCSPISGHRSVSWYQQTPGQGLQFLFEYFSETQRNKGNFPGRFSGRQFSNSRSEMNVSTLELGDSALYLCASSRWGSIDEQYFGPGTRLTVT.

This clonotype showed up many times. The chain employs TRBV5-6 and TRBJ1-2, with TRBD1 identical over 7 bases. This CDR3 is built from 13 residues. V lost 4 bases, J lost 7 bases, and 7 bases stayed unmatched. Germline lookup yields CDR1 SGHDT and CDR2 YYEEEE. The CDR3 spells CASSAGTVRGYTF. CDR3 sequence (DNA): TGTGCCAGCAGCGCCGGGACAGTTCGTGGCTACACCTTC.

This clonotype came up many times. This sequence joins TRBV20-1 and TRBJ1-2; a weak D match, TRBD1 (5 bases). The CDR3 spans 12 residues. Trimming took 6 bases from V and 6 from J, leaving 14 bases between them. Germline V CDR1 and CDR2: DFQATT, SNEGSKA (reference sequence). In nucleotides, the CDR3 is TGCAGTGCCTCCAGGGACCTGGATGGCTACACCTTC. Translation gives CSASRDLDGYTF.

This clonotype was seen more than once but under ten times. In DNA form, the CDR3 reads TGTGCCAGCAGTGTTCAGGGCTCGGTGACCCAGTACTTC. It yields the protein CASSVQGSVTQYF. This chain connects TRBV28 to TRBJ2-5; D perhaps matches TRBD1 (5 bases). The germline V and J ends were trimmed by 5 bases and 7 bases, with 14 bases remaining between them. Germline V gene sequence: CDR1 MDHEN, CDR2 SYDVKM. The CDR3 spans 13 residues.

The table lists this clonotype with many counts. V usage is TRBV20-1 and J usage is TRBJ1-4; D may be TRBD1 (6 bases). Germline values: CDR1 DFQATT, CDR2 SNEGSKA (reference sequence). V was shortened by 0 bases and J by 4 bases, with 18 bases between the two germline ends. CDR3 size: 17 residues. CDR3 region: CSARDGGRGRFNEKLFF. CDR3 nucleotide sequence: TGCAGTGCTAGAGATGGTGGCAGGGGTCGGTTTAATGAAAAACTGTTTTTT.

The table lists this clonotype with many counts. V and J are TRBV12-3 or TRBV12-4 and TRBJ1-1; D not certain. The V end was cut by 6 bases, the J end by 1 base, with 12 bases between. The CDR3 covers 14 residues. The CDR3 DNA is TGTGCCAGCAGCCCAACCGGCAGGAACACTGAAGCTTTCTTT. The encoded protein is CASSPTGRNTEAFF.

The rearrangement joins TRBV20-1 to TRBJ2-5, with TRBD1 identical over 7 bases. Germline CDR1 is DFQATT and CDR2 is SNEGSKA (reference sequence). After removal of 5 bases from V and 5 bases from J, the junction contained 5 bases not matched to a gene. The CDR3 contains 12 residues. The CDR3 DNA follows: TGCAGTGCTTTGACAGGGTTTGAGACCCAGTACTTC. Residues: CSALTGFETQYF.

This clonotype appeared many times. This rearrangement joins TRBV10-3 to TRBJ2-2; D is possibly TRBD2 (5 bases). The germline V and J ends were trimmed by 0 bases and 0 bases, with 8 bases remaining between them. The length of the CDR3 is 16 residues. Looked up from germline, CDR1 is ENHRY and CDR2 is SYGVKD. In DNA form, the CDR3 reads TGTGCCATCAGTGAGTCGCTGGACTCGAACACCGGGGAGCTGTTTTTT. Amino acids: CAISESLDSNTGELFF.

This clonotype was detected a few times. This sequence joins TRBV6-5 and TRBJ1-1; a weak D match, TRBD1 (6 bases). CDR1 and CDR2 from the germline V gene are MNHEY and SVGAGI. The V end lost 7 bases, the J end lost 4 bases, and 16 bases lay between the germline ends. CDR3 length: 14 residues. CDR3 DNA: TGTGCCAGCAACATAAGGGGGGATGGCACTGAAGCTTTCTTT. It yields the protein CASNIRGDGTEAFF.

This clonotype was counted ten times or more. V is TRBV6-1 and J is TRBJ2-7; 7 positions agree with TRBD1. There are 12 residues in the CDR3. Trimming removed 5 bases from V and 4 bases from J; junction bases left unmatched: 2. CDR1 is MNHNS, CDR2 SASEGT, per germline. CDR3 in DNA: TGTGCCAGCAGTTGGACAGGATACGAGCAGTACTTC. Translation: CASSWTGYEQYF.

This clonotype was counted many times. The V and J genes are TRBV29-1 and TRBJ2-6; tentatively, D is TRBD2 (7 bases). Between the trimmed V and J ends, which lost 4 bases and 4 bases, there was a span of 11 bases. Germline lookup yields CDR1 SQVTM and CDR2 ANQGSEA. The CDR3 has 14 residues. The CDR3 is CSVGGGPGANVLTF. CDR3 in DNA: TGCAGCGTTGGGGGGGGCCCCGGGGCCAACGTCCTGACTTTC.

This clonotype was recorded at least ten times. This sequence joins TRBV29-1 and TRBJ2-2, with D unresolved. Per the germline V gene, CDR1 is SQVTM and CDR2 is ANQGSEA. The CDR3 spans 12 residues. The V end was cut by 5 bases, the J end by 4 bases, with 8 bases between. The DNA for the CDR3 is TGCAGCGTTTTCAAGGGCACCGGGGAGCTGTTTTTT. It translates to CSVFKGTGELFF.

This clonotype came up many times. The chain carries TRBV2 and TRBJ2-3; possible D gene TRBD2, 5 bases. This CDR3 comprises 14 residues. Germline V gene sequence: CDR1 SNHLY, CDR2 FYNNEI. V gave up 7 bases and J gave up 2 bases, with 13 bases separating them. DNA of the CDR3: TGTGCCAGCAACCCCCTAGCTTCCACAGATACGCAGTATTTT. It yields the protein CASNPLASTDTQYF.

This clonotype was counted between two and nine times. CDR3 region: CATSTRGAGNANYGYTF. CDR3 sequence (DNA): TGTGCCACCAGCACCAGGGGGGCAGGAAATGCTAACTATGGCTACACCTTC. The rearrangement uses TRBV15 and TRBJ1-2, with 7 bases matching TRBD1. Trimming removed 4 bases from V and 0 bases from J; junction bases left unmatched: 11. The CDR3 consists of 17 residues. CDR1 and CDR2 from the germline V gene are LNHNV and YYDKDF (reference sequence).

This clonotype was detected many times. The chain carries TRBV7-2 and TRBJ2-7, with 8 bases aligning to TRBD1. The J segment lost 6 bases and the V segment lost 5 bases, leaving 12 bases of the junction unmatched. The germline CDR1 and CDR2 sequences are SGHTA and FQGNSA. The CDR3 has 15 amino acids. The CDR3 is CASSPGPTGAGEQYF. The CDR3 DNA is TGTGCCAGCAGCCCAGGCCCGACAGGGGCCGGCGAGCAGTACTTC.

By sample share, this clonotype is medium-sized. The genes are TRBV15 and TRBJ2-7; D is unclear. The V and J ends lost 0 bases and 6 bases respectively, with 6 bases between them. Per the germline V gene, CDR1 is LNHNV and CDR2 is YYDKDF (reference sequence). The CDR3 is 12 residues long. The CDR3 DNA reads as TGTGCCACCAGCAGAGATTCGAGCGAGCAGTACTTC. It is translated as CATSRDSSEQYF.

This clonotype was observed many times. The CDR3 coding sequence is TGTGCCACCAGCAGAGACCGGGACGGCCTTGAAAAACTGTTTTTT. Protein: CATSRDRDGLEKLFF. The rearrangement links TRBV15 to TRBJ1-4; possibly TRBD1 for D (5 bases). Trimming removed 0 bases at V and 7 bases at J, with 12 bases between. This CDR3 contains 15 residues. Germline V gene sequence: CDR1 LNHNV, CDR2 YYDKDF (reference sequence).

This clonotype was picked up many times. J is TRBJ2-3 and V is TRBV20-1, with TRBD2 matching 11 bases. The V gene's germline CDR1 is DFQATT and CDR2 SNEGSKA (reference sequence). V shed 3 bases, J shed 2 bases, and the junction held 4 bases outside the gene matches. The CDR3 length is 15 residues. CDR3 residues: CSASQLAGVTDTQYF. The CDR3 DNA reads TGCAGTGCTAGCCAACTAGCGGGGGTCACAGATACGCAGTATTTT.